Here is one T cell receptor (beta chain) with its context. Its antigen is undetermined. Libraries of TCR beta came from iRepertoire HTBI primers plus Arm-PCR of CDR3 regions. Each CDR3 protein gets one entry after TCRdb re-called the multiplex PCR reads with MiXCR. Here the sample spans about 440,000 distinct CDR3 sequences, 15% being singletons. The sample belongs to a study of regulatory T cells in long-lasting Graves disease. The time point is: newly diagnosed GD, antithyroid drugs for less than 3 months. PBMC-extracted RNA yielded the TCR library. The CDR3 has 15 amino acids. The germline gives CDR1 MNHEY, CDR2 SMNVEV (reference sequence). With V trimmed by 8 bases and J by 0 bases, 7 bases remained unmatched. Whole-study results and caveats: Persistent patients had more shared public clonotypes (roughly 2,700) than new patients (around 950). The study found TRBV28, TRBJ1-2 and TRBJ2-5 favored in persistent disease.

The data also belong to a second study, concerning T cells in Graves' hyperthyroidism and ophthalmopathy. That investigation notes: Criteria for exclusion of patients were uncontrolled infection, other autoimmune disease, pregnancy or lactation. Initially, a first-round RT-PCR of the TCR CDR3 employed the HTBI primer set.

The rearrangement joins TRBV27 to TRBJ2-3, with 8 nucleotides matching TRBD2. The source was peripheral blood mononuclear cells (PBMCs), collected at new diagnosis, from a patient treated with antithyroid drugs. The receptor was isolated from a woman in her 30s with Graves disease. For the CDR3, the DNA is TGTGCCAGCGGTACTAGCGGAGATAGCACAGATACGCAGTATTTT. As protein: CASGTSGDSTDTQYF.